The 19 T cell receptor beta chains listed next were all sequenced from one sample in a study of shared clonotypes between healthy human individuals. CD8 cells classed as naive were CD45RO-negative and positively selected for CCR7, excluding terminally differentiated effector memory CD45RA+ cells. The data were produced by immunoSEQ multiplex PCR, yet TCRdb's version contains in-frame clones alone and is incomplete. The table lists fewer than 1 million clones, about 96% of them singletons. The sample comprised naive CD8+ T cells sorted from blood. All receptors derive from a man aged 25 to 40 in good health.

The chain couples TRBV29-1 to TRBJ2-7; D possibly corresponds to TRBD1 (6 bases). V lost 3 bases and J 2 bases, leaving 23 bases between the germline ends. Germline V gene sequence: CDR1 SQVTM, CDR2 ANQGSEA. The CDR3 spans 17 residues. CDR3 residues: CSVETGAPTRNTYEQYF. CDR3 nucleotides: TGCAGCGTTGAGACAGGAGCTCCGACCCGGAATACCTACGAGCAGTACTTC.

The rearrangement uses TRBV7-2 and TRBJ2-5; D remains ambiguous. CDR1 and CDR2 from the germline V gene are SGHTA and FQGNSA. The CDR3 length is 14 residues. V lost 5 bases and J lost 0, with 10 bases in between. In DNA, the CDR3 is TGTGCCAGCAGCCCACACGACTACCAAGAGACCCAGTACTTC. Protein: CASSPHDYQETQYF.

The chain joins TRBV27 to TRBJ1-2; D is undetermined. The CDR3 loop spans 16 amino acids. Trimming stripped 0 bases from V and 0 bases from J, with 11 bases between. Germline V gene sequence: CDR1 MNHEY, CDR2 SMNVEV (reference sequence). This chain's CDR3 is CASSLSTPPANYGYTF. The CDR3 coding sequence is TGTGCCAGCAGTTTATCTACTCCCCCAGCTAACTATGGCTACACCTTC.

The gene calls are TRBV7-2 and TRBJ2-4, with D possibly being TRBD1 (5 bases). The CDR3 spans 12 residues. In germline, CDR1 is SGHTA, CDR2 FQGNSA. V lost 6 bases and J lost 8, with 11 bases in between. CDR3 protein: CASSRGFDIQYF. The CDR3 DNA is TGTGCCAGCAGTAGGGGTTTTGACATTCAGTACTTC.

V is TRBV5-5 and J is TRBJ2-1; the match to TRBD2 covers 10 bases. Germline values: CDR1 SGHKS, CDR2 YYEKEE (reference sequence). V shed 2 bases, J shed 2 bases, and the junction held 7 bases outside the gene matches. The length of the CDR3 is 17 residues. The CDR3 reads CASSFYGLAVTYNEQFF. CDR3 bases: TGTGCCAGCAGCTTCTACGGACTAGCGGTTACCTACAATGAGCAGTTCTTC.

V usage is TRBV7-9 and J usage is TRBJ1-2; 8 bases match TRBD1. The CDR3 extends over 15 amino acids. Per germline, CDR1 SEHNR and CDR2 FQNEAQ (reference sequence). Germline trimming cut 5 bases from V and 2 bases from J; bases unmatched to any gene: 7. CDR3 protein: CASSRTDRGNYGYTF. The CDR3 DNA is TGTGCCAGCAGCCGCACCGACAGGGGAAACTATGGCTACACCTTC.

The rearrangement links TRBV29-1 to TRBJ1-5; 8 nucleotides match TRBD1. This CDR3 spans 14 amino acids. V lost 5 bases, J lost 4 bases, and 7 bases stayed unmatched. Germline loops: CDR1 SQVTM, CDR2 ANQGSEA. This CDR3 is CSVSDRGANQPQHF. The CDR3 bases are TGCAGCGTTTCCGACAGGGGAGCAAATCAGCCCCAGCATTTT. Combining the CDR3 with reference TRBV29-1 and TRBJ1-5 gives the whole variable domain SAVISQKPSRDICQRGTSLTIQCQVDSQVTMMFWYRQQPGQSLTLIATANQGSEATYESGFVIDKFPISRPNLTFSTLTVSNMSPEDSSIYLCSVSDRGANQPQHFGDGTRLSIL.

J is TRBJ2-1 and V is TRBV5-1; 8 bases agree with TRBD1. Trimming cost V 4 bases and J 5 bases; bases outside gene matches: 8. The CDR3 is 15 residues long. CDR1 is SGHRS, CDR2 YFSETQ, per germline. The CDR3 sequence: CASSPQGAVDNEQFF. CDR3 nucleotide sequence: TGCGCCAGCAGCCCGCAGGGGGCGGTGGACAATGAGCAGTTCTTC. The variable domain in full, completed from reference TRBV5-1 and TRBJ2-1, reads KAGVTQTPRYLIKTRGQQVTLSCSPISGHRSVSWYQQTPGQGLQFLFEYFSETQRNKGNFPGRFSGRQFSNSRSEMNVSTLELGDSALYLCASSPQGAVDNEQFFGPGTRLTVL.

Of note for this clone: Other DNA sequences within the sample encode an identical CDR3. The chain recombines TRBV27 with TRBJ2-7, with 8 nucleotides matching TRBD2. The CDR3 has 13 residues. The trim removed 6 bases at V and 4 bases at J, leaving 5 bases unmatched. CDR1 and CDR2 from the germline V gene are MNHEY and SMNVEV (reference sequence). As DNA, the CDR3 is TGTGCCAGCAGCCGGGGCGGGGGGTACGAGCAGTACTTC. Translating gives CASSRGGGYEQYF.

This chain links TRBV30 with TRBJ2-3, with TRBD2 matching over 11 bases. CDR3 size: 15 residues. Per germline, CDR1 GTSNPN and CDR2 SVGIG (reference sequence). V dropped 5 bases and J dropped 1; count of bases not matched to a gene: 5. Written as DNA, the CDR3 is TGTGCCTGGTGTCTACTAGCGGGAGGCACAGATACGCAGTATTTT. Its translation is CAWCLLAGGTDTQYF.

With respect to this clone: This CDR3 is also generated by other DNA sequences in the sample. This chain uses TRBV27 with TRBJ2-5, with D possibly being TRBD1 (6 bases). CDR3 length: 14 residues. Germline-derived CDR1 and CDR2 are MNHEY and SMNVEV (reference sequence). V was pared by 2 bases and J by 3 bases, with 10 bases between. As DNA, the CDR3 is TGTGCCAGCAGTTTACTGGGGGCCGAAGAGACCCAGTACTTC. Translating it yields CASSLLGAEETQYF.

The genes are TRBV29-1 and TRBJ1-2, with D unresolved. CDR3 size: 11 residues. Trimming removed 0 bases at V and 6 bases at J, with 5 bases between. The germline V gene has CDR1 SQVTM and CDR2 ANQGSEA. In DNA form, the CDR3 reads TGCAGCGTTGAAGAGGGCGATGGCTACACCTTC. This sequence encodes CSVEEGDGYTF.

This clone was seen once. V and J are TRBV7-8 and TRBJ1-5; D unclear. The V gene's germline CDR1 is SGHVS and CDR2 FQNEAQ. The CDR3 runs 16 residues. Trimming removed 1 base from V and 4 bases from J, with 14 bases in between. The CDR3 sequence is CASSLGTGSPNQPQHF. The CDR3 nucleotides are TGTGCCAGCAGCTTAGGCACCGGATCCCCGAATCAGCCCCAGCATTTT.

The chain joins TRBV5-6 to TRBJ2-1; 7 bases align to TRBD1. The V gene's germline CDR1 is SGHDT and CDR2 YYEEEE. CDR3 length: 16 amino acids. V gave up 0 bases and J gave up 1 base; unmatched junction bases: 4. The chain's CDR3 is CASSLALQGSYNEQFF. CDR3 in DNA: TGTGCCAGCAGCTTGGCCCTACAGGGGTCCTACAATGAGCAGTTCTTC.

This rearrangement joins TRBV4-2 to TRBJ2-3; D remains unclear. CDR3 length: 15 residues. V shed 3 bases and J shed 3 bases, with 13 bases lying between them. Germline CDR1 is LGHNA and CDR2 is YNFKEQ. The CDR3: CASSQDPPETDTQYF. The CDR3, as DNA: TGTGCCAGCAGCCAGGACCCTCCTGAAACAGATACGCAGTATTTT.

This clone was picked up one time. The chain recombines TRBV28 with TRBJ2-3; perhaps TRBD1 as D (5 bases). V dropped 6 bases and J dropped 1 base, with 17 bases sitting between them. Germline CDR1 and CDR2: MDHEN and SYDVKM. The CDR3 totals 16 residues. Written as DNA, the CDR3 is TGTGCCAGCAGATCCATGCAGGGTTCGCGCACAGATACGCAGTATTTT. Its protein product is CASRSMQGSRTDTQYF.

The rearrangement joins TRBV11-3 to TRBJ2-1, with 7 bases that match TRBD1. CDR3 size: 13 residues. The ends lost 3 bases at V and 8 bases at J; junction bases unmatched: 4. Germline CDR1 SGHNT, CDR2 YENEEA. CDR3 sequence reads: CASSFADRDEQFF. DNA of the CDR3: TGTGCCAGCAGCTTTGCCGACAGGGATGAGCAGTTCTTC.

A remark on this clone: The same CDR3 can be traced to other DNA sequences in this sample. This chain's CDR3 is CASSLSSGSYEQYF. The CDR3 bases are TGTGCCAGCAGCTTGAGTAGCGGGAGTTACGAGCAGTACTTC. This rearrangement joins TRBV7-6 to TRBJ2-7; 9 bases map to TRBD2. Trimming at V came to 3 bases and at J to 4 bases, leaving 4 bases not matched to a gene. The CDR3 consists of 14 residues. Germline V gene lookup returns CDR1 SGHVS and CDR2 FNYEAQ.

V is TRBV29-1 and J is TRBJ2-3, with TRBD1 matching 7 bases. V trimming: 4 bases; J trimming: 4 bases; junction bases outside the gene matches: 11. Germline V gives CDR1 SQVTM, CDR2 ANQGSEA. The CDR3 totals 15 residues. CDR3 coding DNA: TGCAGCGTTGGTTACCAACAGGGGCCATCAGATACGCAGTATTTT. Residues: CSVGYQQGPSDTQYF.